Described below is a single T cell receptor (beta chain) sequence and its context. This clonotype was seen ten or more times. Its cognate antigen has yet to be identified. No clone much larger than this one lies a single base away; base qualities are absent. V gives up 6 bases and J gives up 3 bases, and the segment between their germline ends measures 12 bases. The CDR3 numbers 14 residues from cysteine through phenylalanine. Left in the record is the CDR3 DNA by itself, 42 bases read in frame from the first base. This entry belongs to a study of response to subunit inactivated influenza vaccine (dated by TCRdb to about 2018). Study-level background: To follow how T cells responded to a trivalent subunit inactivated influenza vaccine, the researchers relied on deep quantitative profiling of the T cell receptor repertoire. The paper as a whole reports these results and caveats: The authors proposed that each seasonal influenza vaccination may bring in only a limited number of new T cells.

The library was prepared using RT-PCR. This sample was sequenced with an Illumina HiSeq 2500. The raw public data were reprocessed by TCRdb itself: fastp quality trimming at Q25, MiXCR clonotype calling, in-frame beta chains only. Every CDR3 protein is listed once, alongside the most common genes and DNA of its rows. This sample lists 500,000 to 600,000 distinct CDR3 sequences; roughly 10% were detected once. The top ten clonotypes cover roughly 10% of the sample. The chain is made from TRBV12-3 or TRBV12-4 and TRBJ1-3, with a weak D call of TRBD1 (5 bases match). This TCR came from a middle-aged man who received an inactivated influenza vaccine. Donor details come from another sample of the same person, matched by shared clones. Sequenced here: PBMCs from blood, sampled on the day of vaccination. The nucleotides read TGTGCCAGCAGCGACCCAGGGAGTGGAAACACCATATATTTT. It translates as CASSDPGSGNTIYF.